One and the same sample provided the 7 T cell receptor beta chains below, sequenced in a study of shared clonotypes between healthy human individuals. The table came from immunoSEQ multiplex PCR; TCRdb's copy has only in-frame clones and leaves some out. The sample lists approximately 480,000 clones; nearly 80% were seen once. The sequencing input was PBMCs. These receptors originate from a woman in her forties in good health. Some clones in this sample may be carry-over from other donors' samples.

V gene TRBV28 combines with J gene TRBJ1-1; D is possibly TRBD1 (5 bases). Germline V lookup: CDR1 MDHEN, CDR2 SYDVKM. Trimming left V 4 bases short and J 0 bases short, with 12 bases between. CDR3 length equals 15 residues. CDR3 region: CASSSGGALNTEAFF. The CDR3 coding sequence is TGTGCCAGCAGTTCAGGAGGGGCACTGAACACTGAAGCTTTCTTT. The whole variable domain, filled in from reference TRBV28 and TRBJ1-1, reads DVKVTQSSRYLVKRTGEKVFLECVQDMDHENMFWYRQDPGLGLRLIYFSYDVKMKEKGDIPEGYSVSREKKERFSLILESASTNQTSMYLCASSSGGALNTEAFFGQGTRLTVV.

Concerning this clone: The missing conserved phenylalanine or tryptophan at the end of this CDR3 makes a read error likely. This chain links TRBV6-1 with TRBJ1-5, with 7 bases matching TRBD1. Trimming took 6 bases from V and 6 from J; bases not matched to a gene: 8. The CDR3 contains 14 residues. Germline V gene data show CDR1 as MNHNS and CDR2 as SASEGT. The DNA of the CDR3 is TGTGCCAGCAGGTTGGCAGGGGGGTTTCAGCCCCAGCATCTT. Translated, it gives CASRLAGGFQPQHL.

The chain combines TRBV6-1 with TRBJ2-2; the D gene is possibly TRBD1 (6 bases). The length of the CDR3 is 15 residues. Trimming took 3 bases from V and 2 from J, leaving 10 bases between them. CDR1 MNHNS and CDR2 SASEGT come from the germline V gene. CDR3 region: CASSETGANTGELFF. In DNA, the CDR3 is TGTGCCAGCAGTGAGACAGGCGCTAACACCGGGGAGCTGTTTTTT.

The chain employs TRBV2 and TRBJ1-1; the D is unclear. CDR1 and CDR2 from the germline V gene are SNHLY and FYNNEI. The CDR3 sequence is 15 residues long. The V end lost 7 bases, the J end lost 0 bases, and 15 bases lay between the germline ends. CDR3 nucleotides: TGTGCCAGCAAAAGGGCTCTCGTTATGAACACTGAAGCTTTCTTT. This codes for CASKRALVMNTEAFF.

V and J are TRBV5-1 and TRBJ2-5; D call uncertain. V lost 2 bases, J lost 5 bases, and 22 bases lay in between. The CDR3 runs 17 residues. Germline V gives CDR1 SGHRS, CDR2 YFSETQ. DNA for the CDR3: TGCGCCAGCAGCTTCTGGGGTGGCTTCAGAAGTGGGGAGACCCAGTACTTC. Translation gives CASSFWGGFRSGETQYF.

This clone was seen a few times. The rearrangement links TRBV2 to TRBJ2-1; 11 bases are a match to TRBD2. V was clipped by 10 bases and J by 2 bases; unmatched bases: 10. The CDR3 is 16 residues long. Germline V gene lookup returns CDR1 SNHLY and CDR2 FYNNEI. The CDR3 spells CAILRLAGRTYNEQFF. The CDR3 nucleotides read TGTGCCATACTAAGACTAGCGGGACGTACCTACAATGAGCAGTTCTTC.

In nucleotides, the CDR3 is TGTGCCAGCAGCCCTAGTACCGGGTTAAGTGGAAACACCATATATTTT. Translated, it gives CASSPSTGLSGNTIYF. The J gene is TRBJ1-3, the V gene TRBV9; no reliable D call. V lost 4 bases to trimming and J lost 3 bases, with 17 bases between them. The CDR3 consists of 16 residues. Germline assignment: CDR1 SGDLS and CDR2 YYNGEE.